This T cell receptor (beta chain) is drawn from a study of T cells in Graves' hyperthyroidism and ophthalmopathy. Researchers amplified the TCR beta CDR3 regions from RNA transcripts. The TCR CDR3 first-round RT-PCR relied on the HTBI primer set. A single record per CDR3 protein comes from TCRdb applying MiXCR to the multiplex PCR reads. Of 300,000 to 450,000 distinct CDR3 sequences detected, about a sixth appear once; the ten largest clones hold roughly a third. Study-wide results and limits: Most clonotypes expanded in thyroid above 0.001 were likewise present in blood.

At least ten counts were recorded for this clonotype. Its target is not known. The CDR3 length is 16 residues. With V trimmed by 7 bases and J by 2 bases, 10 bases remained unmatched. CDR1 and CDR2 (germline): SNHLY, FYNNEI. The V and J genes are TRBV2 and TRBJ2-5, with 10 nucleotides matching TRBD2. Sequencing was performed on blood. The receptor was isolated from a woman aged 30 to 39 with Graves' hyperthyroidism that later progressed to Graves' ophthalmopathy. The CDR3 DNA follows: TGTGCCAGCACCACTTGGCAGCGGGGGGGACAAGAGACCCAGTACTTC. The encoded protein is CASTTWQRGGQETQYF.